This TCR beta chain was recorded in a study of shared clonotypes between healthy human individuals. Selected positively for CCR7 and CD45RO-negative, naive CD8 cells excluded terminally differentiated effector memory CD45RA+ cells. Looked up from germline, CDR1 is KGHSH and CDR2 is LQKENI. The CDR3 contains 19 residues. V dropped 6 bases and J dropped 0 bases, with 24 bases sitting between them. On this clone: Its specificity is not known.

Only in-frame clones appear in the TCRdb table, and some are missing; sequencing was by immunoSEQ multiplex PCR. This table has about 2.1 million clones, 85% to 95% appearing once. Regarding the study as a whole: What limited the represented genetic and exposure-history diversity was the small number of donors. Clonotype sharing across several donors was observed for about 5.5% of naive CD4 clonotypes.

The sequence came from a man between 18 and 29 years old in good health. Some clones in this sample may be carry-over from other donors' samples. The chain uses TRBV18 and TRBJ1-5; weak D call: TRBD1 (5 bases). Sequencing used naive CD8+ T cells from PBMCs. The CDR3 spells CASSVRDPQNSYSNQPQHF. CDR3 sequence (DNA): TGTGCCAGCTCGGTCCGGGACCCTCAAAACTCCTATAGCAATCAGCCCCAGCATTTT.